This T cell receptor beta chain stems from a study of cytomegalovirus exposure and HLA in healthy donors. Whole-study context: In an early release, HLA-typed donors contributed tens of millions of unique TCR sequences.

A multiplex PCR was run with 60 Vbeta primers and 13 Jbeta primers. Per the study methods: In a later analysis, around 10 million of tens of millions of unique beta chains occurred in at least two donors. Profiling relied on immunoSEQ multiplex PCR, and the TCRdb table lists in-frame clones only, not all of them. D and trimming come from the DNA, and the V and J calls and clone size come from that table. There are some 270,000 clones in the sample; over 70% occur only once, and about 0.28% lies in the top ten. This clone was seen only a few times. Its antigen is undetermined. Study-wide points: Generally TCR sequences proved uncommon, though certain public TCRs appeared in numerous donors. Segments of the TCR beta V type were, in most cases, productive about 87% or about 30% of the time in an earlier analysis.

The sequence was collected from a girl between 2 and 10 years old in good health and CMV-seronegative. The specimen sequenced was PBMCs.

The DNA of the CDR3 is TGTGCCAGCAGCCCCCTGGGGAGCTACGAGCAGTACTTC. This encodes CASSPLGSYEQYF. This chain uses TRBV4-2 with TRBJ2-7; tentative D call: TRBD2 (5 bases). Deletions cut 4 bases from V and 3 bases from J, with 10 bases between. Germline V lookup: CDR1 LGHNA, CDR2 YNFKEQ. The CDR3 contains 13 residues.